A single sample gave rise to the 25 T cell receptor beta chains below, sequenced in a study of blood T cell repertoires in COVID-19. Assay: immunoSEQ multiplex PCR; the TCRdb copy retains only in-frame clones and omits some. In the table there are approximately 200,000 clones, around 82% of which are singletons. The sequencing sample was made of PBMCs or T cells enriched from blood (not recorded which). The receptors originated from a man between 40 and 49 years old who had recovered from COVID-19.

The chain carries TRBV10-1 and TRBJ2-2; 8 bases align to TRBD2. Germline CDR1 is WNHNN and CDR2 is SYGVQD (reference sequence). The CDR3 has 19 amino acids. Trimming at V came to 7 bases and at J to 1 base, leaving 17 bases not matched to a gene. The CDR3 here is CASTRASGSLVGNTGELFF. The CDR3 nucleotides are TGCGCCAGCACCCGGGCTAGCGGGTCCCTAGTAGGGAACACCGGGGAGCTGTTTTTT.

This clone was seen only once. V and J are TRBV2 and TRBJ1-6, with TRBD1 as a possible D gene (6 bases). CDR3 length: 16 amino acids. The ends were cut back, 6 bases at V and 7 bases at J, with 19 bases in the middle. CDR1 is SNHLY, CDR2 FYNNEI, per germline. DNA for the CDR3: TGTGCCAGCAGCCCCCTCCCTCAGGGGTCCAATTCACCCCTCCACTTT. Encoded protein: CASSPLPQGSNSPLHF. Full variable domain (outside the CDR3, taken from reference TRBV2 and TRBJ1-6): EPEVTQTPSHQVTQMGQEVILRCVPISNHLYFYWYRQILGQKVEFLVSFYNNEISEKSEIFDDQFSVERPDGSNFTLKIRSTKLEDSAMYFCASSPLPQGSNSPLHFGNGTRLTVT.

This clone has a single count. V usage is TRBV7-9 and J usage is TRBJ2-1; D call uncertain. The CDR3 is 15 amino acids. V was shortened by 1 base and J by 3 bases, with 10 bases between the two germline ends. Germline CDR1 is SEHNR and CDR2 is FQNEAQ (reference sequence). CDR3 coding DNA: TGTGCCAGCAGCTTAGGCTCTCGCGGCTACAATGAGCAGTTCTTC. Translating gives CASSLGSRGYNEQFF.

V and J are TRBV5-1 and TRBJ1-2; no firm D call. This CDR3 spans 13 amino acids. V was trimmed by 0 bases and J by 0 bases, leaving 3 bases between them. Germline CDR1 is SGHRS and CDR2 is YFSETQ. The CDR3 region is CASSLAANYGYTF. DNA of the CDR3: TGCGCCAGCAGCTTGGCAGCTAACTATGGCTACACCTTC.

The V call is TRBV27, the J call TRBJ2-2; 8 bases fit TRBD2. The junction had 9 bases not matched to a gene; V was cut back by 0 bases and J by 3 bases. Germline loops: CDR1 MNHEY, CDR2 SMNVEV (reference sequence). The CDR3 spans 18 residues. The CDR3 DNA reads TGTGCCAGCAGTTTATCGACCGGGGGGGCCTGGGACACCGGGGAGCTGTTTTTT. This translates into CASSLSTGGAWDTGELFF.

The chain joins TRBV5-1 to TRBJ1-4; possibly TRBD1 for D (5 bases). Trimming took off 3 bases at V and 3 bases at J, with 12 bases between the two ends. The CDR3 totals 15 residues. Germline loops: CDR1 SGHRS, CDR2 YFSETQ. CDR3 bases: TGCGCCAGCAGCTCGGGGGGGACTTCTAATGAAAAACTGTTTTTT. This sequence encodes CASSSGGTSNEKLFF.

CDR3 sequence (DNA): TGTGCCAGCTCCCATGAGTCTGAAGCTTTCTTT. Its protein is CASSHESEAFF. The genes are TRBV18 and TRBJ1-1; D ambiguous. Trimming shortened V by 6 bases and J by 6 bases, and 8 bases separated the two germline ends. Germline values: CDR1 KGHSH, CDR2 LQKENI. The CDR3 runs 11 residues.

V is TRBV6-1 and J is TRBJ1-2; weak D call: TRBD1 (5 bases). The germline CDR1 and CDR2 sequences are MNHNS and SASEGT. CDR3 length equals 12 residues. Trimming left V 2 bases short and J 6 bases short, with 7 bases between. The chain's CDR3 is CASSESGDGYTF. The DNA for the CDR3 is TGTGCCAGCAGTGAATCGGGGGATGGCTACACCTTC.

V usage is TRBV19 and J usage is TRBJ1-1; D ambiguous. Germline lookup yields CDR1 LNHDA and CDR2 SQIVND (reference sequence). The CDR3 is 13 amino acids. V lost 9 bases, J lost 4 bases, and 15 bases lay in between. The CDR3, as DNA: TGTGCCAGCGGCTCCGGAGGGTTCACTGAAGCTTTCTTT. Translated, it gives CASGSGGFTEAFF.

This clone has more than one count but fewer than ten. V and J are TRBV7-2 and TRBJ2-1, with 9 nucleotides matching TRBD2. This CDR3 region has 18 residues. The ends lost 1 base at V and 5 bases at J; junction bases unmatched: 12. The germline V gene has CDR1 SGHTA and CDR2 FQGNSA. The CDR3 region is CASSLVGSGSFGDNEQFF. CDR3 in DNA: TGTGCCAGCAGCTTAGTTGGTAGCGGGAGCTTTGGGGACAATGAGCAGTTCTTC.

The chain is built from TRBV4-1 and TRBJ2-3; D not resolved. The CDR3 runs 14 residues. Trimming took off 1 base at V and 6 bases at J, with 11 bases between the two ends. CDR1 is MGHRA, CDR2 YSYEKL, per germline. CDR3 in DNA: TGCGCCAGCAGCCAAGCAGGCCCAAGGGATACGCAGTATTTT. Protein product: CASSQAGPRDTQYF.

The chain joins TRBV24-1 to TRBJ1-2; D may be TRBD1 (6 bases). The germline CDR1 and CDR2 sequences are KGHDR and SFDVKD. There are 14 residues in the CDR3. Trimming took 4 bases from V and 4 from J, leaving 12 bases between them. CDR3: CATSDTGSRYGYTF. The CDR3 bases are TGTGCCACCAGTGACACAGGGTCGCGCTATGGCTACACCTTC.

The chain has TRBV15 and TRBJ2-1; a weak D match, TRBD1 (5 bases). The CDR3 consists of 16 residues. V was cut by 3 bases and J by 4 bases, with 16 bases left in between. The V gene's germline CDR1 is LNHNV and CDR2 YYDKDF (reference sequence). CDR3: CATSSDRQNLYNEQFF. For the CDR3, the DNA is TGTGCCACCAGCAGCGATCGACAGAACTTATACAATGAGCAGTTCTTC.

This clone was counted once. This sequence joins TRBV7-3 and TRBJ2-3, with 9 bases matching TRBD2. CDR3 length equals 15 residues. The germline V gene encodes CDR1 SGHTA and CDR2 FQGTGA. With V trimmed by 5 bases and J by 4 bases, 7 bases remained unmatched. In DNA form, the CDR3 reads TGTGCCAGCAGCCGAAGCGGGAGGCAAGCAGATACGCAGTATTTT. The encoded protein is CASSRSGRQADTQYF.

In DNA, the CDR3 is TGTGCCAGCAGCCCCGGACTAGCGGGAGAGACCCAGTACTTC. This encodes CASSPGLAGETQYF. V is TRBV11-3 and J is TRBJ2-5; 11 nucleotides match TRBD2. The CDR3 contains 14 residues. The V gene end was trimmed by 5 bases and the J gene end by 4 bases; junction bases not matched to a gene: 3. The germline V gene encodes CDR1 SGHNT and CDR2 YENEEA.

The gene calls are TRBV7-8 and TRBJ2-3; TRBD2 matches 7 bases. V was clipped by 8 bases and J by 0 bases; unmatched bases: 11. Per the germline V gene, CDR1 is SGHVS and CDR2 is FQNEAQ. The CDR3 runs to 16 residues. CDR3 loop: CASFRGSGTSTDTQYF. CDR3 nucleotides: TGTGCCAGCTTTCGAGGCAGCGGGACTAGCACAGATACGCAGTATTTT.

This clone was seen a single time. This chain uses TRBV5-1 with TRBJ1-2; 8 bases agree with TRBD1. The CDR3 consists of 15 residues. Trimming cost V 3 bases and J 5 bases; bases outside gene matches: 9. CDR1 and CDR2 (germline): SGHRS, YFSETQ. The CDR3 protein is CASSWRGQAGYGYTF. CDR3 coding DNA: TGCGCCAGCAGCTGGCGGGGACAGGCGGGTTATGGCTACACCTTC.

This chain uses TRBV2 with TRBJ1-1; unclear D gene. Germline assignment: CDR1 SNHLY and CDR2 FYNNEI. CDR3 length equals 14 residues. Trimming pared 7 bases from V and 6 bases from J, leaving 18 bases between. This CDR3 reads CASNLQALGAEAFF. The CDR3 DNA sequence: TGTGCCAGCAATTTGCAGGCGCTCGGCGCTGAAGCTTTCTTT. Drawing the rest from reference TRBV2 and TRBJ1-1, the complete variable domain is EPEVTQTPSHQVTQMGQEVILRCVPISNHLYFYWYRQILGQKVEFLVSFYNNEISEKSEIFDDQFSVERPDGSNFTLKIRSTKLEDSAMYFCASNLQALGAEAFFGQGTRLTVV.

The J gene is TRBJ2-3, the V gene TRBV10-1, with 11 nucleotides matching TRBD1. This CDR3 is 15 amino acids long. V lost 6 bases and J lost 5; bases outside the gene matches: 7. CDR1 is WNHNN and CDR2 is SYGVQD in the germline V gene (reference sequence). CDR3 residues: CASSRGQGGEDTQYF. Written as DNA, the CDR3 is TGCGCCAGCAGCAGGGGACAGGGGGGTGAAGATACGCAGTATTTT.

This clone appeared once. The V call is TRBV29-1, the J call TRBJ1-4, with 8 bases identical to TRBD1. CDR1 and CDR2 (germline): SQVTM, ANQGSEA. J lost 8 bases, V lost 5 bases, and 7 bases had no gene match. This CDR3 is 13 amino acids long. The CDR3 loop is CSVLDRGSEKLFF. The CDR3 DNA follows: TGCAGCGTTCTAGACAGGGGCTCGGAAAAACTGTTTTTT.

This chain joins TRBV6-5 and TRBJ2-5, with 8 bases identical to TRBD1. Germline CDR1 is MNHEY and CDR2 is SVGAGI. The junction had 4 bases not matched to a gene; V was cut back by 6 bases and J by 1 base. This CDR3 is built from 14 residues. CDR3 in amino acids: CASSEGQVQETQYF. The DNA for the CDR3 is TGTGCCAGCAGCGAGGGACAGGTCCAAGAGACCCAGTACTTC.

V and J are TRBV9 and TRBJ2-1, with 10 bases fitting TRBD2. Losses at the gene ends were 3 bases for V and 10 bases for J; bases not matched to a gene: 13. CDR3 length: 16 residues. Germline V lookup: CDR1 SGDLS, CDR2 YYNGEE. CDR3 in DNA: TGTGCCAGCAGCGCCACTAGCGGGGTCACCCCGGAGGAGCAGTTCTTC. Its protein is CASSATSGVTPEEQFF.

The CDR3 sequence: CASSQDLGEQPQHF. The CDR3 coding sequence is TGTGCCAGCAGCCAAGATTTAGGGGAACAGCCCCAGCATTTT. This chain connects TRBV3-1 (or the pseudogene TRBV3-2) to TRBJ1-5; D perhaps matches TRBD1 (5 bases). V was shortened by 0 bases and J by 7 bases, with 10 bases between the two germline ends. The germline V gene has CDR1 LGHDT and CDR2 YNNKEL (reference sequence). The CDR3 spans 14 residues.

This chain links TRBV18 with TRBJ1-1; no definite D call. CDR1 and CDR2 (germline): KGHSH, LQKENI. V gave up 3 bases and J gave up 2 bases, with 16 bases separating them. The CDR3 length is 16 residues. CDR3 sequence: CASSPSSVGFNTEAFF. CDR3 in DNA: TGTGCCAGCTCACCGTCGTCGGTCGGGTTCAACACTGAAGCTTTCTTT.

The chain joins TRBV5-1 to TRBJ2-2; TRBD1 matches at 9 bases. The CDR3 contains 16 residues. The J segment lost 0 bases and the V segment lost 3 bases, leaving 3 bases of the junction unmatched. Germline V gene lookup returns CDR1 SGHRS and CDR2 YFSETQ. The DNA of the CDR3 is TGCGCCAGCAGCTCTGGGACAGGGTCGAACACCGGGGAGCTGTTTTTT. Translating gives CASSSGTGSNTGELFF.